A few counts support the clone carrying this T cell receptor beta chain. What it recognizes is unknown. This entry comes from a study of cytomegalovirus exposure and HLA in healthy donors. As for the study in general: The 95 to 150 validation repertoires used a platform that matched the one used for the 600 to 700 first-cohort repertoires, as a later analysis reported.

With 6 bases clipped from V and 4 bases from J, the junction kept 2 bases outside the gene matches. The CDR3 extends over 12 amino acids. Germline V gene sequence: CDR1 MNHEY, CDR2 SVGAGI. Regarding the study as a whole: Among the CMV-associated chains, three were confirmed in vitro as specific for CMV antigens. Subsequent analysis found a tendency for first-cohort TCR clusters to co-occur within the 120 or so validation repertoires.

The protocol was immunoSEQ multiplex PCR, while the TCRdb copy is restricted to in-frame clones and leaves out a portion. The sample yields about 310,000 clones, around 90% seen once. The TCR originated in a man aged 25-40 years in good health and CMV-seronegative. The rearrangement uses TRBV6-5 and TRBJ2-7, with 8 bases fitting TRBD1. Input material: PBMCs. The CDR3 nucleotides are TGTGCCAGCAGGGACAGGGTATACGAGCAGTACTTC. Translating it yields CASRDRVYEQYF.